This T cell receptor beta chain was sequenced during a study of OX40 agonist ivuxolimab in advanced cancers. Across the whole study: The mean age was approximately 60 years, ranging from 23 to 79, with 82.7% of participants male. General observations from the study: Patients who responded partially at 0.1-3.0 mg/kg showed clonal expansion ranking among the lowest. In a subset of nonresponders, normalized T-cell clonal expansion was also low.

Trimming took 0 bases from V and 0 from J, leaving 5 bases between them. CDR3 length: 14 amino acids. Germline CDR1 SGHRS, CDR2 YFSETQ. This clone was observed a single time. Its antigen is undetermined. Exclusion of a patient followed from autoimmune disease history or systemic immunosuppression. TCRdb's copy holds only in-frame clones and misses some; the assay was immunoSEQ multiplex PCR. The table has 60,000 or so clones, about nine tenths seen once. The origin of this receptor is an adult with an advanced solid tumor such as melanoma, head and neck, liver or kidney cancer. J is TRBJ2-3 and V is TRBV5-1, with no clear D. The sample was CD4+ or CD8+ T cells sorted from blood, taken in a trial of the OX40 agonist ivuxolimab. This CDR3 is CASSLDLSTDTQYF. The DNA of the CDR3 is TGCGCCAGCAGCTTGGACCTAAGCACAGATACGCAGTATTTT. The full variable domain, completed using reference TRBV5-1 and TRBJ2-3, is KAGVTQTPRYLIKTRGQQVTLSCSPISGHRSVSWYQQTPGQGLQFLFEYFSETQRNKGNFPGRFSGRQFSNSRSEMNVSTLELGDSALYLCASSLDLSTDTQYFGPGTRLTVL.